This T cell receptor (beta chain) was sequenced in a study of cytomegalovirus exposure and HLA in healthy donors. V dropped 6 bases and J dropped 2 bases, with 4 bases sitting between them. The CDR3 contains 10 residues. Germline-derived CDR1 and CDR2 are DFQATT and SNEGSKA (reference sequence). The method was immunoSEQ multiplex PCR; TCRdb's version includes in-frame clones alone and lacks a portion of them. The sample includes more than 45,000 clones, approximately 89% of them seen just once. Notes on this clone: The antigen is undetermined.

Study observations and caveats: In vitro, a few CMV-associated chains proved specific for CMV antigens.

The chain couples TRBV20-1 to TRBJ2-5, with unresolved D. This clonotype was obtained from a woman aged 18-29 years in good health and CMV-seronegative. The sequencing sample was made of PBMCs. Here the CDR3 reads CSALQETQYF. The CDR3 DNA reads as TGCAGTGCGCTACAAGAGACCCAGTACTTC.